This T cell receptor beta chain was retrieved from a study of PD-1 blockade in classical Hodgkin lymphoma. General study findings and limits: The study reported lower baseline TCR diversity in newly diagnosed patients than in healthy donors. Diversity in CD4+ TCRs, unlike that measured in CD8+ TCRs, had risen significantly by C4D1.

Documented time point: cycle 4 day 1 (C4D1), after five to seven weeks of nivolumab. Relapse was seen in all patients after autologous stem cell transplantation, and brentuximab vedotin exposure was variable. V lost 0 bases and J lost 7; bases outside the gene matches: 12. The CDR3 has 18 amino acids. Germline lookup yields CDR1 SGHRS and CDR2 YFSETQ. This clone was counted a few times. Its specificity is not known. Here immunoSEQ multiplex PCR was the method, and the copy in TCRdb shows in-frame clones only, minus some. This table holds under 20,000 clones, 76% found once. This receptor was taken from a human donor with classical Hodgkin lymphoma. This chain connects TRBV5-1 to TRBJ1-4, with 10 bases lining up with TRBD1. The input for sequencing was peripheral blood mononuclear cells (PBMCs), taken before the fourth cycle of nivolumab. In nucleotides, the CDR3 is TGCGCCAGCAGCTTGGCCGAATCTTCGGACAGGGGGTCTGAAAAACTGTTTTTT. Protein: CASSLAESSDRGSEKLFF. The whole variable domain, remainder taken from reference TRBV5-1 and TRBJ1-4, is KAGVTQTPRYLIKTRGQQVTLSCSPISGHRSVSWYQQTPGQGLQFLFEYFSETQRNKGNFPGRFSGRQFSNSRSEMNVSTLELGDSALYLCASSLAESSDRGSEKLFFGSGTQLSVL.